This T cell receptor beta chain was identified in a study of Graves' ophthalmopathy and Graves' hyperthyroidism. Whole-study context: Investigators collected peripheral blood at initial diagnosis, before any treatment was given. The study, taken as a whole, reports: The 13-signature model separated ophthalmopathy from stable hyperthyroidism at just under 90% sensitivity and around 81% specificity.

V was trimmed by 1 base and J by 0 bases, leaving 13 bases between them. This CDR3 is built from 18 residues. This clonotype was observed at least ten times. Its specificity is not known. The study amplified TCR beta CDR3 regions using RNA transcripts. The workflow started with a first-round RT-PCR run with HTBI primers and then moved on to a second-round multiplex PCR. TCRdb called the multiplex PCR reads again in MiXCR, with one record for every CDR3 protein. Of roughly 420,000 distinct CDR3 sequences listed, over 20% are singletons. It was from about 10 ml of fresh peripheral blood that the PBMCs came.

This chain uses TRBV12-3 or TRBV12-4 with TRBJ2-6, with D tentatively TRBD2 (6 bases). Sequences were obtained from peripheral blood. The sequence derives from a woman aged 18-30 years with stable Graves' hyperthyroidism. The CDR3 is CASSLGGLLYSGANVLTF. The CDR3, as DNA: TGTGCCAGCAGTTTAGGGGGACTCCTCTACTCTGGGGCCAACGTCCTGACTTTC.